This is a list of T cell receptor beta chains from one sample in a study of cytomegalovirus exposure and HLA in healthy donors. Assay: immunoSEQ multiplex PCR; the TCRdb copy retains only in-frame clones and omits some. The table records some 140,000 clones, around four fifths of them present only once. What was sequenced was PBMCs. Source of these receptors: a woman aged 50 to 65 in good health and CMV-seropositive. The CDR3 runs from the conserved cysteine through the conserved F or W. A D gene is named only where the DNA matches it firmly. The size field is filled for only some rows; it gives once, few, many or a size class.

V gene	D gene	J gene	clone size	CDR3 DNA	CDR3 protein
TRBV13	TRBD1	TRBJ1-6	.	TGTGCCAGCAGCTTAGACAGGGGGGGTTCACCCCTCCACTTT	CASSLDRGGSPLHF
TRBV2	.	TRBJ2-1	.	TGTGCCAACACGGGGGAGGCGGAGCAGTTCTTC	CANTGEAEQFF
TRBV4-3	TRBD2	TRBJ2-2	.	TGCGCCAGCAGCCAAGATTTGAGCGGGGTCTGGACCGGGGAGCTGTTTTTT	CASSQDLSGVWTGELFF
TRBV5-1	TRBD1	TRBJ1-5	.	TGCGCCAGCAGCTTGAGGATACAGGGGCAAAGCAATCAGCCCCAGCATTTT	CASSLRIQGQSNQPQHF
TRBV28	TRBD1	TRBJ1-2	.	TGTGCCAGCAGAAGACAGGGCCGAGAAGGCTATGGCTACACCTTC	CASRRQGREGYGYTF
TRBV7-2	.	TRBJ2-1	.	TGTGCCAGCAGCTTCCAGGCAGGGGATGAGCAGTTCTTC	CASSFQAGDEQFF
TRBV7-9	.	TRBJ2-7	.	TGTGCCAGCAGCTTACTCCGGGGAGACACCACCTACGAGCAGTACTTC	CASSLLRGDTTYEQYF
TRBV28	.	TRBJ2-2	.	TGTGCCAGCAGTTTTAAGGTAGCCTCGAACACCGGGGAGCTGTTTTTT	CASSFKVASNTGELFF
TRBV28	.	TRBJ2-2	few	TGTGCCAGCACTCCGCCCGTGGGGAGAGGGAGCGGTACCGGGGAGCTGTTTTTT	CASTPPVGRGSGTGELFF
TRBV28	TRBD1	TRBJ2-7	few	TGTGCCAGCAGCCCAGGGGGTGCTGAACCCTCCTACGAGCAGTACTTC	CASSPGGAEPSYEQYF
TRBV7-9	TRBD2	TRBJ2-4	.	TGTGCCAGCAGCTTAGGATTTAAGGCGGGGGTTATGGGAAACATTCAGTACTTC	CASSLGFKAGVMGNIQYF
TRBV7-6	TRBD1	TRBJ2-2	.	TGTGCCAGCAGCGCGGTACAGGGGGGCACCGGGGAGCTGTTTTTT	CASSAVQGGTGELFF
TRBV13	TRBD2	TRBJ2-7	few	TGTGCCAGCAGCCCAGGGGCGGGGGGATACGAGCAGTACTTC	CASSPGAGGYEQYF
TRBV9	TRBD2	TRBJ2-3	.	TGTGCCAGCGGCGGACTAGCAACAGATACGCAGTATTTT	CASGGLATDTQYF
TRBV7-3	TRBD2	TRBJ2-1	.	TGTGCCAGCAGCTCAAGCGGGACGGGGTACAATGAGCAGTTCTTC	CASSSSGTGYNEQFF
TRBV5-5	.	TRBJ1-2	.	TGTGCCAGCAGCGGGGGCCTTGAGCTCGGGGGCTACACCTTC	CASSGGLELGGYTF
TRBV30	.	TRBJ1-2	.	TGTGCCTGGAGTGTAACGAGACCATGGGGCGGCTACACCTTC	CAWSVTRPWGGYTF
TRBV18	.	TRBJ1-1	.	TGTGCCAGCTCACCCCGTGGACAACCGAACACTGAAGCTTTCTTT	CASSPRGQPNTEAFF
TRBV29-1	.	TRBJ2-2	.	TGCAGCGTTGGGCACACGAACACCGGGGAGCTGTTTTTT	CSVGHTNTGELFF
TRBV15	.	TRBJ1-4	.	TGTGCCACCAGCCGCCAATTAGTGTCGGGGACTAATGAAAAACTGTTTTTT	CATSRQLVSGTNEKLFF
TRBV5-4	TRBD1	TRBJ1-6	.	TGTGCCAGCAGCCTGGATTTCGGACAGGGGGCCTATAATTCACCCCTCCACTTT	CASSLDFGQGAYNSPLHF
TRBV5-5	TRBD1	TRBJ1-3	few	TGTGCCAGCAGCTGGACAGGGTATGGAAACACCATATATTTT	CASSWTGYGNTIYF
TRBV2	.	TRBJ1-4	.	TGTGCCAGCAGTCAGAATGAAAAACTGTTTTTT	CASSQNEKLFF
TRBV18	.	TRBJ2-7	.	TGTGCCAGCTCACCCAGCCCCAGGGACTACGAGCAGTACTTC	CASSPSPRDYEQYF
TRBV9	.	TRBJ2-1	.	TGTGCCAGCAGCGTAGACGGGAATGGATACAATGAGCAGTTCTTC	CASSVDGNGYNEQFF
TRBV28	TRBD1	TRBJ1-2	.	TGTGCCAGCAGTTTAGGGTGGGCAGGGGGCGCGAAGGGCTACACCTTC	CASSLGWAGGAKGYTF
TRBV9	.	TRBJ1-2	.	TGTGCCAGCAGCGTAGGTGGTCTATACTATGGCTACACCTTC	CASSVGGLYYGYTF
TRBV2	.	TRBJ2-1	few	TGTGCCAGCAGTGTAACTAGACGTGAGCAGTTCTTC	CASSVTRREQFF
TRBV2	TRBD1	TRBJ2-4	.	TGTGCCAGCAGCAGACAGGGGACGAACATTCAGTACTTC	CASSRQGTNIQYF
TRBV5-1	TRBD1	TRBJ2-1	.	TGCGCCAGCTCCCCTGCCGGGACAGGCTCTTACAATGAGCAGTTCTTC	CASSPAGTGSYNEQFF
TRBV4-1	TRBD1	TRBJ1-5	.	TGCGCCAGCAGCTATGACAGGGTTAGCAATCAGCCCCAGCATTTT	CASSYDRVSNQPQHF
TRBV13	TRBD1	TRBJ2-7	.	TGTGCCAGCAGCTTAGGCGGGACAGGGAATTCCTACGAGCAGTACTTC	CASSLGGTGNSYEQYF
TRBV11-2	TRBD2	TRBJ2-3	.	TGTGCCAGCAGCCTCAGACTAGCGGGAGGCCGGGGTAGCACAGATACGCAGTATTTT	CASSLRLAGGRGSTDTQYF
TRBV6-6	.	TRBJ1-5	few	TGTGCCAGCACCTTACGGAGGCAGGACAATCAGCCCCAGCATTTT	CASTLRRQDNQPQHF
TRBV6-1	.	TRBJ1-1	.	TGTGCCAGCAGCGTCACAGTGCAGAACACTGAAGCTTTCTTT	CASSVTVQNTEAFF
TRBV19	.	TRBJ1-1	.	TGTGCCAGTAAATTAGCAGGGATGAACACTGAAGCTTTCTTT	CASKLAGMNTEAFF
TRBV7-6	.	TRBJ1-1	.	TGTGCCAGCAGCTTAGGTGGGACTTCGAACACTGAAGCTTTCTTT	CASSLGGTSNTEAFF
TRBV5-1	.	TRBJ2-5	.	TGCGCCAGCAGCTTGTCAGGGGCCAGCGAGACCCAGTACTTC	CASSLSGASETQYF
TRBV4-3	TRBD1	TRBJ2-2	.	TGCGCCAGCAGCCAAGATAGGGCGACAGGGGGCCCCGGGGAGCTGTTTTTT	CASSQDRATGGPGELFF
TRBV5-1	TRBD1	TRBJ1-2	.	TGCGCCAGCAGCCTTGGGTCAGGGGGTGGCTACACCTTC	CASSLGSGGGYTF
TRBV7-8	.	TRBJ1-4	once	TGTGCCAGCAGCAGGGGCTCCGTGGAAAAACTGTTTTTT	CASSRGSVEKLFF
TRBV10-3	.	TRBJ1-1	.	TGTGCCATCGGGGGTGGGGGCTCGAACACTGAAGCTTTCTTT	CAIGGGGSNTEAFF
TRBV29-1	.	TRBJ2-7	few	TGCAGCGTTGAGGGCCGGCGGGAAGGCGAGCAGTACTTC	CSVEGRREGEQYF
TRBV5-8	TRBD2	TRBJ2-5	.	TGTGCCAGCAGCCCCGGACTAGCGGGGGCGCAGACCCAGTACTTC	CASSPGLAGAQTQYF
TRBV7-2	.	TRBJ2-2	.	TGTGCCAGCAGCTTCCCCCGAGGGTGGCTGTTTTTT	CASSFPRGWLFF
TRBV27	.	TRBJ1-1	.	TGTGCCAGCAGATATGACATTCCTGGCACTGAAGCTTTCTTT	CASRYDIPGTEAFF
TRBV7-3	.	TRBJ2-3	few	TGTGCCAGCAGTTTAGGAGTAACTAGCACAGATACGCAGTATTTT	CASSLGVTSTDTQYF
TRBV7-3	.	TRBJ2-3	.	TGTGCCAGCAGCCAAGGACATGGGGCCGGAGATACGCAGTATTTT	CASSQGHGAGDTQYF